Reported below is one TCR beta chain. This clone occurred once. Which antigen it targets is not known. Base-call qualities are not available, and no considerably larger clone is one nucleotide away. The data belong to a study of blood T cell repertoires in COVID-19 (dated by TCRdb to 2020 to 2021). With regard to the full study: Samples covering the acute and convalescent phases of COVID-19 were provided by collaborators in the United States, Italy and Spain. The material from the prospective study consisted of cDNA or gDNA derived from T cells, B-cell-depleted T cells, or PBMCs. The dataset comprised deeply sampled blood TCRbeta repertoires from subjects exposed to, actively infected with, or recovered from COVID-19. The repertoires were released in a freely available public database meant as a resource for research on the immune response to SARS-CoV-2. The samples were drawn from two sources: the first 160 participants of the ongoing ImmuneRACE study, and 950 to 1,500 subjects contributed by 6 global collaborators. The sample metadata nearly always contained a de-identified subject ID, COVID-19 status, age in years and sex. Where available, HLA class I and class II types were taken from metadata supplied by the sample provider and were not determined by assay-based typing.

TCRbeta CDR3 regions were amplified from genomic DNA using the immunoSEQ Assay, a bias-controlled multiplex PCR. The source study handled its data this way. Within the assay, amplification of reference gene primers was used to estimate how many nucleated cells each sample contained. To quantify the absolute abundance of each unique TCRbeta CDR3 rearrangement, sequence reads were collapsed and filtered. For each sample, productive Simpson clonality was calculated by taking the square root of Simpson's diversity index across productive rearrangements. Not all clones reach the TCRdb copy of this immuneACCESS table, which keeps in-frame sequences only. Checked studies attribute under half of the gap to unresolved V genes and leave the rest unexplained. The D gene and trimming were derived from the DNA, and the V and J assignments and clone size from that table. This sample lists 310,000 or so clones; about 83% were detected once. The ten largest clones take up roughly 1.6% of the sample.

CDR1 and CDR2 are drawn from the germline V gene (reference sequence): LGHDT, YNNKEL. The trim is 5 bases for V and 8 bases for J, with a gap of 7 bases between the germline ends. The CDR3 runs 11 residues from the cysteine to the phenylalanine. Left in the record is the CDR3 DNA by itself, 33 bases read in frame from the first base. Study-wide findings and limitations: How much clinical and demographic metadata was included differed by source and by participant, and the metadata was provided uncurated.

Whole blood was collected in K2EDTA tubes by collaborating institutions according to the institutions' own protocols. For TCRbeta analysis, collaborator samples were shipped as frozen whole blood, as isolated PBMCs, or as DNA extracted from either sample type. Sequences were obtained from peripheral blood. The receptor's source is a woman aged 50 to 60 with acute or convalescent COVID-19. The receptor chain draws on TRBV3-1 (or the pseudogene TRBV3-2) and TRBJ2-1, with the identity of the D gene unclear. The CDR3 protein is CASSFIDEQFF. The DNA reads TGTGCCAGCAGCTTTATTGATGAGCAGTTCTTC.